The clone carrying this T cell receptor (beta chain) was seen only a few times. Its antigen is currently unknown. The sample is drawn from a study of blood T cells in healthy people across ages. Germline lookup yields CDR1 DFQATT and CDR2 SNEGSKA (reference sequence). This CDR3 is 17 amino acids long. With V trimmed by 0 bases and J by 2 bases, 8 bases remained unmatched. General study points: In the absence of known donor CMV status, changes in expanded clonotypes were possibly confounded.

Next came a second PCR, run for roughly 6 to 11 cycles, which used a sample-barcoded 5' primer along with a J-beta primer mix. MiXCR, applied by TCRdb to the 5' RACE reads, yields one record per CDR3 protein. This repertoire shows 1.5 million to 2 million distinct CDR3 sequences, roughly 28% found once; its top ten account for 7.7%. What was sequenced was blood. This receptor was taken from a woman in her twenties or thirties in good health. The rearrangement joins TRBV20-1 to TRBJ2-3; 10 bases match TRBD2. The CDR3 reads CSARDRLAGVITDTQYF. DNA of the CDR3: TGCAGTGCTAGAGATCGGCTAGCGGGAGTAATCACAGATACGCAGTATTTT.